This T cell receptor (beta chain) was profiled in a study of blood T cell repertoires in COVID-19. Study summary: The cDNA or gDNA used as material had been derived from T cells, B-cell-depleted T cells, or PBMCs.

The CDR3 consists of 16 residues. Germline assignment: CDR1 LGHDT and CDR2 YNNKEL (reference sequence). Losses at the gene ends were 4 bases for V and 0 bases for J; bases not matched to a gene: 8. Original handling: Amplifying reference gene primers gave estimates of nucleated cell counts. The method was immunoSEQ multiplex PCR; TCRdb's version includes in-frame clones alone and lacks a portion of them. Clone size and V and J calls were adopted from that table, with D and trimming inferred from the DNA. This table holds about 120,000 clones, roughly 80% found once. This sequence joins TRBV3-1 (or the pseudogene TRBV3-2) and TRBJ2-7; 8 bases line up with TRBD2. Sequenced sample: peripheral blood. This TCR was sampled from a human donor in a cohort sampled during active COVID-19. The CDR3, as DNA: TGTGCCAGCAGCCCAACAGTCGGGGGGGACTCCTACGAGCAGTACTTC. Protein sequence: CASSPTVGGDSYEQYF.